A single T cell receptor beta chain is shown here with its context. Sequencing used immunoSEQ multiplex PCR; TCRdb keeps in-frame clones, though not all of them. The sample has around 200,000 clones, 91% seen once; the top ten hold more than 1.3%. The entry originates in a study of control samples from healthy donors and cancer patients. V was pared by 1 base and J by 7 bases, with 5 bases between. CDR1 LNHNV and CDR2 YYDKDF come from the germline V gene (reference sequence). The CDR3 extends over 12 amino acids. The chain links TRBV15 to TRBJ2-1; D is ambiguous. Input material: blood. The source of this sequence is a woman aged 30 to 39 in good health. CDR3 bases: TGTGCCACCAGCAGAGGAAGAAATGAGCAGTTCTTC. This codes for CATSRGRNEQFF.